The rows below give T cell receptor beta chains drawn from one sample of a study of T cell responses to AZD1222 COVID-19 vaccine. Clones were read by immunoSEQ multiplex PCR, and TCRdb kept only the in-frame ones, dropping some. The sample lists 74,000 or so clones; 70% to 90% were seen once. Material: peripheral blood, obtained on day 0 of AZD1222 vaccination. These TCRs come from an adult in good health. Each CDR3 is given with its conserved first and last residue. The order of the fields is V gene, clone size, CDR3 protein. Expanded clones get a size class; other rows say once, few or many, or leave the size out.

v_gene: TRBV2
abundance: .
CDR3aa: CAERTGGTEAFF

v_gene: TRBV11-2
abundance: .
CDR3aa: CASSRLEGTQYF

v_gene: TRBV15
abundance: .
CDR3aa: CATSRAGTGIGNTIYF

v_gene: TRBV6-5
abundance: .
CDR3aa: CASSYRELGEKLFF

v_gene: TRBV5-6
abundance: .
CDR3aa: CASSLTSWGNYGYTF

v_gene: TRBV7-2
abundance: .
CDR3aa: CASSWDPTNTIYF

v_gene: TRBV30
abundance: .
CDR3aa: CAWSPLRNEKLFF

v_gene: TRBV9
abundance: .
CDR3aa: CASSAPGLASGTQYF

v_gene: TRBV11-2
abundance: .
CDR3aa: CASSPRPGGGYTF

v_gene: TRBV4-1
abundance: .
CDR3aa: CASSLSSPEPQHF

v_gene: TRBV6-5
abundance: .
CDR3aa: CASSYPLGPTQYF

v_gene: TRBV5-6
abundance: .
CDR3aa: CASSPRRNSPLHF

v_gene: TRBV7-2
abundance: .
CDR3aa: CASSLDPNSPLHF

v_gene: TRBV11-2
abundance: .
CDR3aa: CASSPMGVYEQYF

v_gene: TRBV19
abundance: .
CDR3aa: CASSPGGIGNSPLHF

v_gene: TRBV9
abundance: .
CDR3aa: CASSVEGASGVYNEQFF

v_gene: TRBV27
abundance: .
CDR3aa: CASSLRAYGTTKNTGELFF

v_gene: TRBV19
abundance: once
CDR3aa: CASSQNRDRYTF

v_gene: TRBV24-1
abundance: few
CDR3aa: CATSDPGQQNEKLFF

v_gene: TRBV3-1/TRBV3-2
abundance: .
CDR3aa: CASSQMGTSGAGTDTQYF

v_gene: TRBV19
abundance: .
CDR3aa: CASSTPGQEIYGYTF

v_gene: TRBV5-1
abundance: .
CDR3aa: CASSSDPSEVTQYF

v_gene: TRBV7-2
abundance: .
CDR3aa: CASSLEGVGSPLHF

v_gene: TRBV7-3
abundance: .
CDR3aa: CASSFLVAGGQKKYF

v_gene: TRBV7-8
abundance: .
CDR3aa: CASSLRPGFNEQYF

v_gene: TRBV7-9
abundance: .
CDR3aa: CASSSSGVEGEAFF

v_gene: TRBV19
abundance: .
CDR3aa: CASRGTSGTEAFF

v_gene: TRBV7-8
abundance: .
CDR3aa: CASSSLPSGNQPQHF

v_gene: TRBV14
abundance: few
CDR3aa: CASSSLSGTLNYGYTF

v_gene: TRBV30
abundance: .
CDR3aa: CAWSVLTEAFF

v_gene: TRBV7-6
abundance: .
CDR3aa: CASSLSTGTIETQYF

v_gene: TRBV15
abundance: .
CDR3aa: CATSSIHPGPGFSEQYF

v_gene: TRBV11-3
abundance: .
CDR3aa: CASSPGQHSTDTQYF

v_gene: TRBV5-5
abundance: .
CDR3aa: CASRPGQGAITEAFF

v_gene: TRBV7-6
abundance: .
CDR3aa: CASSPRAGLGDKNIQYF

v_gene: TRBV19
abundance: .
CDR3aa: CASNPRGVEDQPQHF

v_gene: TRBV5-1
abundance: .
CDR3aa: CASSSSTGENGYTF

v_gene: TRBV10-2
abundance: .
CDR3aa: CASSEGGYEQYF

v_gene: TRBV5-6
abundance: medium-sized
CDR3aa: CASSLSAGRKTQYF

v_gene: TRBV6-5
abundance: .
CDR3aa: CASRTTYGGDEKLFF

v_gene: TRBV3-1/TRBV3-2
abundance: .
CDR3aa: CASSDRGDSYNEQFF

v_gene: TRBV6-1
abundance: .
CDR3aa: CASSEAPPPTGKQGYTF

v_gene: TRBV5-6
abundance: .
CDR3aa: CASSFYSGIAKNIQYF

v_gene: TRBV7-9
abundance: .
CDR3aa: CASSSRGQGWGYGYTF

v_gene: TRBV7-2
abundance: once
CDR3aa: CASNYDRSYEQYF